The source of this T cell receptor (beta chain) is a study of neoadjuvant nivolumab and ipilimumab in lung cancer (dated by TCRdb to the early 2020s). At the level of the whole study: In the NEOSTAR trial, nivolumab was administered intravenously at 3 mg/kg on days 1, 15 and 29, and the combination arm also received ipilimumab 1 mg/kg on day 1 only. For each study arm, the primary endpoint of the trial was the rate of major pathologic response (MPR) in the intention-to-treat population. A total of roughly 45 patients with operable NSCLC were treated in the trial, with about 23 randomized to nivolumab monotherapy and about 20 randomized to nivolumab plus ipilimumab. The study compared TCR repertoires in pretherapy (baseline) peripheral blood with TCR repertoires in tumors resected at surgery following neoadjuvant immune checkpoint blockade. Matched pretherapy and resected tumor pairs were analyzed from seven patients, of whom four had been treated with nivolumab and three with nivolumab plus ipilimumab. Results the study describes overall, beyond this receptor: TCR richness in pretherapy blood showed a positive correlation with richness in tumors resected after neoadjuvant therapy (Spearman R ≈ 0.78). From pretherapy to surgery, increases in tumor T-cell richness and clonality were observed in three of three dual-therapy tumors but in only two of four nivolumab-treated tumors. No significant correlation was found between TCR clonality and pathologic tumor regression, and only one major-pathologic-response sample was available for the clonality analysis. Compared with tumor-adjacent uninvolved lung, resected tumors had greater TCR richness and clonality, and increases showed up in more of the dual-therapy-treated tumors. TCR sequencing was performed in a small number of samples.

Points on this clone: No antigen is known for it. Nothing much larger sits one base from this clone, and base qualities are not available.

This specimen's time point label, per the study, means: at surgical resection after neoadjuvant nivolumab +/- ipilimumab. The samples were obtained from NEOSTAR, a phase 2 randomized trial that tested neoadjuvant nivolumab or nivolumab plus ipilimumab, followed by surgery, in operable NSCLC. The library came from the immunoSEQ multiplex PCR assay. Processing in the source paper ran as follows. Repertoires were summarized in terms of richness and clonality, and significantly expanded and contracted clones between pre- and post-therapy samples were identified. This immuneACCESS table, as held by TCRdb, lists in-frame sequences with V and J called but not all clones. Of the missing ones, under half trace to an unresolved V gene in checked studies; the others have no known cause. The V and J calls and the clone size are those of that table, but D and trimming were determined from the DNA. In this sample the table shows about 6,500 clones, roughly 84% of which occur a single time. The ten largest clonotypes hold less than 5% of the sample.

The V end loses 5 bases and the J end loses 5 bases, and a stretch of 18 bases separates them. The CDR3 goes from the cysteine to the phenylalanine over 15 residues. Kept here is only the CDR3 DNA, which spans 45 bases and is read in frame from base 1. For CDR1 and CDR2, the germline V gene (reference sequence) lists SEHNR and FQNEAQ. The receptor was derived from an adult with non-small cell lung cancer. Recombination joined TRBV7-9 with TRBJ1-1, with the D gene uncertain. The sample was tumor tissue, taken after neoadjuvant nivolumab, alone or with ipilimumab, at or shortly before surgery. The CDR3 corresponds to CASSPPLPGKTEAFF. In nucleotide form, the sequence is TGTGCCAGCAGCCCACCTCTTCCGGGAAAGACTGAAGCTTTCTTT.